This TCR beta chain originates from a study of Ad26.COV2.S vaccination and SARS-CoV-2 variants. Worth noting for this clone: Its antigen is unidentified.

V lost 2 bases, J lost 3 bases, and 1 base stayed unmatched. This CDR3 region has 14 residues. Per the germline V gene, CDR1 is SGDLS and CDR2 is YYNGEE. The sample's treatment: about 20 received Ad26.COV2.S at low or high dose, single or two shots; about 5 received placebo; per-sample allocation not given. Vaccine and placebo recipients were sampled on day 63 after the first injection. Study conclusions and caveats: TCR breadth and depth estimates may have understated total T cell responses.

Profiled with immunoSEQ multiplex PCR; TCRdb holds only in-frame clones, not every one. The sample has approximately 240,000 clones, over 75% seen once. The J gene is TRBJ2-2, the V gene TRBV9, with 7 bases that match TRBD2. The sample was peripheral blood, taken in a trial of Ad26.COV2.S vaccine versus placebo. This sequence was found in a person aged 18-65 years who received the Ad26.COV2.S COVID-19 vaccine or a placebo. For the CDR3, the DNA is TGTGCCAGCAGCGTTGGGGGGGACACCGGGGAGCTGTTTTTT. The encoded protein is CASSVGGDTGELFF.